These 22 T cell receptor beta chains originate from one sample sequenced in a study of blood T cell repertoires in COVID-19 (TCRdb year 2020). Library preparation employed the immunoSEQ multiplex PCR assay. TCRdb retrieved this table from immuneACCESS and kept in-frame rearrangements only. Not all clones are present; in checked studies, unresolved V genes account for under half, and no reason is known for the remainder. In this sample the table shows under 150,000 clones, approximately 90% of which occur a single time. The ten largest clones take up around 3.3% of the sample. The sequencing sample was made of peripheral blood. Source of these receptors: a woman aged 55-69 years with active COVID-19.

The chain combines TRBV30 with TRBJ2-7; 11 nucleotides align to TRBD1. The CDR3 length is 14 residues. In germline, CDR1 is GTSNPN, CDR2 SVGIG (reference sequence). Trimming removed 5 bases from V and 5 bases from J; junction bases left unmatched: 8. The CDR3 here is CAWATGTGGNEQYF. Written as DNA, the CDR3 is TGTGCCTGGGCCACCGGGACAGGGGGTAACGAGCAGTACTTC.

The rearrangement joins TRBV11-2 to TRBJ2-3; 10 nucleotides align to TRBD1. Germline V gene lookup returns CDR1 SGHAT and CDR2 FQNNGV. Trimming took 8 bases from V and 7 from J; bases not matched to a gene: 9. This CDR3 region has 14 residues. The CDR3 sequence: CASRDRGRGNTQYF. DNA for the CDR3: TGTGCCAGCCGAGACAGGGGGCGCGGGAATACGCAGTATTTT.

The V and J genes are TRBV4-2 and TRBJ1-1, with 7 bases that match TRBD1. Germline V gene sequence: CDR1 LGHNA, CDR2 YNFKEQ. CDR3 length: 14 residues. The V segment lost 0 bases and the J segment 11 bases; nucleotides outside the gene matches: 9. The CDR3 loop is CASSQDRRDSGAFF. The CDR3, as DNA: TGTGCCAGCAGCCAAGATCGCCGGGACAGCGGGGCTTTCTTT.

The chain is built from TRBV4-2 and TRBJ2-1, with 7 positions matching TRBD2. J gave up 9 bases and V 0 bases, and 11 bases lay outside the gene matches. This CDR3 is built from 16 residues. CDR1 is LGHNA, CDR2 YNFKEQ, per germline. CDR3 in amino acids: CASSQDGSGGGSEQFF. The CDR3, as DNA: TGTGCCAGCAGCCAAGATGGGTCGGGAGGAGGGAGTGAGCAGTTCTTC.

This chain joins TRBV6-1 and TRBJ1-5; D is possibly TRBD1 (6 bases). The CDR3 totals 15 residues. From germline, CDR1 is MNHNS and CDR2 SASEGT. V lost 3 bases, J lost 2 bases, and 11 bases lay in between. The CDR3 sequence is CASSEQGLGNQPQHF. CDR3 DNA: TGTGCCAGCAGTGAGCAGGGGCTCGGCAATCAGCCCCAGCATTTT.

The chain combines TRBV7-3 with TRBJ2-1, with TRBD2 matching over 12 bases. Germline-derived CDR1 and CDR2 are SGHTA and FQGTGA. Trimming took 2 bases from V and 4 from J; bases not matched to a gene: 3. The CDR3 consists of 16 residues. The CDR3 DNA follows: TGTGCCAGCAGCTTAGCGACTAGCGGGGGTTACAATGAGCAGTTCTTC. Residues: CASSLATSGGYNEQFF. The whole variable domain, filled in from reference TRBV7-3 and TRBJ2-1, reads GAGVSQTPSNKVTEKGKYVELRCDPISGHTALYWYRQSLGQGPEFLIYFQGTGAADDSGLPNDRFFAVRPEGSVSTLKIQRTERGDSAVYLCASSLATSGGYNEQFFGPGTRLTVL.

The V and J genes are TRBV7-9 and TRBJ2-7; TRBD2 matches 11 bases. The V and J ends lost 5 bases and 2 bases, in that order; junction bases with no gene match: 5. The CDR3 length is 15 residues. CDR1 and CDR2 (germline): SEHNR, FQNEAQ (reference sequence). In nucleotides, the CDR3 is TGTGCCAGCAGCCAAGGGACTAGCGGACCCTACGAGCAGTACTTC. This sequence encodes CASSQGTSGPYEQYF.

CDR3 region: CASSLASQGYNSPLHF. The CDR3 DNA reads TGCGCCAGCAGCTTGGCGTCACAGGGTTATAATTCACCCCTCCACTTT. The V gene is TRBV5-1, the J gene TRBJ1-6, with D possibly being TRBD1 (6 bases). In germline, CDR1 is SGHRS, CDR2 YFSETQ. V was cut by 0 bases and J by 4 bases, with 11 bases left in between. The CDR3 has 16 residues.

This chain joins TRBV4-1 and TRBJ2-5; D may be TRBD2 (6 bases). CDR3 size: 17 residues. CDR1 is MGHRA, CDR2 YSYEKL, per germline. With 0 bases removed from V and 7 bases from J, the gap between germline ends came to 21 bases. CDR3 bases: TGCGCCAGCAGCCAAGATCCCAAGCGGGCGACGCCAGGGACCCAGTACTTC. This codes for CASSQDPKRATPGTQYF.

V and J are TRBV6-2 or TRBV6-3 and TRBJ2-5; 7 bases are a match to TRBD1. CDR1 and CDR2 (germline): MNHEY, SVGEGT. V lost 5 bases to trimming and J lost 2 bases; unmatched junction nucleotides: 5. The CDR3 consists of 14 residues. The CDR3 is CASSRDREQETQYF. DNA of the CDR3: TGTGCCAGCAGTCGTGACAGGGAGCAAGAGACCCAGTACTTC.

The gene calls are TRBV7-3 and TRBJ1-1; D unresolved. Germline loops: CDR1 SGHTA, CDR2 FQGTGA. The V end lost 2 bases, the J end lost 1 base, and 5 bases lay between the germline ends. The CDR3 has 13 residues. The CDR3 loop is CASSLYWNTEAFF. As DNA, the CDR3 is TGTGCCAGCAGCTTATATTGGAACACTGAAGCTTTCTTT.

V gene TRBV5-1 combines with J gene TRBJ2-3, with D perhaps TRBD2 (5 bases). Germline CDR1 and CDR2: SGHRS and YFSETQ. The CDR3 spans 14 residues. Trimming pared 9 bases from V and 2 bases from J, leaving 16 bases between. CDR3 DNA: TGCGCCACAGCTAGCTCGCACCTCACAGATACGCAGTATTTT. Amino acids: CATASSHLTDTQYF.

By share, this clone counts as medium-sized. The chain uses TRBV28 and TRBJ1-5, with D maybe TRBD1 (6 bases). Germline V gives CDR1 MDHEN, CDR2 SYDVKM. This CDR3 has 16 amino acids. Trimming removed 1 base at V and 3 bases at J, with 13 bases between. In nucleotides, the CDR3 is TGTGCCAGCAGTTTATATCGGGGGGCGACCAATCAGCCCCAGCATTTT. This encodes CASSLYRGATNQPQHF.

The rearrangement links TRBV19 to TRBJ2-3, with 10 bases fitting TRBD2. Germline CDR1 LNHDA, CDR2 SQIVND (reference sequence). Trimming took 6 bases from V and 2 from J; bases not matched to a gene: 11. The CDR3 loop spans 17 amino acids. CDR3 bases: TGTGCCAGTAGGGGCCTTACAGCGGGAGGGTCCACAGATACGCAGTATTTT. Its translation is CASRGLTAGGSTDTQYF.

V usage is TRBV6-2 or TRBV6-3 and J usage is TRBJ1-2; 9 positions agree with TRBD1. Germline V gene sequence: CDR1 MNHEY, CDR2 SVGEGT. The V segment lost 4 bases and the J segment 8 bases; nucleotides outside the gene matches: 8. The CDR3 runs to 14 residues. The CDR3 protein is CASSSSGQGYGYTF. In DNA, the CDR3 is TGTGCCAGCAGTTCATCGGGACAGGGATACGGCTACACCTTC.

The V call is TRBV6-5, the J call TRBJ2-6, with 7 bases matching TRBD1. With V trimmed by 5 bases and J by 2 bases, 3 bases remained unmatched. The CDR3 is 15 amino acids. The germline gives CDR1 MNHEY, CDR2 SVGAGI. CDR3 sequence: CASSQQGTGANVLTF. The CDR3 region has the DNA TGTGCCAGCAGTCAACAGGGGACTGGGGCCAACGTCCTGACTTTC.

The chain combines TRBV30 with TRBJ2-3, with TRBD1 matching 8 bases. The CDR3 covers 15 residues. Germline V gene data show CDR1 as GTSNPN and CDR2 as SVGIG (reference sequence). V gave up 0 bases and J gave up 6 bases; unmatched junction bases: 8. The chain's CDR3 is CAWSVNRGVSDTQYF. The DNA for the CDR3 is TGTGCCTGGAGTGTAAACAGGGGGGTCTCGGATACGCAGTATTTT. The full variable domain, rest sourced from reference TRBV30 and TRBJ2-3, is SQTIHQWPATLVQPVGSPLSLECTVEGTSNPNLYWYRQAAGRGLQLLFYSVGIGQISSEVPQNLSASRPQDRQFILSSKKLLLSDSGFYLCAWSVNRGVSDTQYFGPGTRLTVL.

The table lists this clone with a few counts. The rearrangement links TRBV29-1 to TRBJ2-5, with D possibly matching TRBD1 (6 bases). The CDR3 is 14 amino acids. CDR1 and CDR2 (germline): SQVTM, ANQGSEA. The ends were cut back, 8 bases at V and 7 bases at J, with 23 bases in the middle. This chain's CDR3 is CSQSTGRGRVTQYF. In DNA, the CDR3 is TGCAGCCAATCGACAGGACGGGGAAGAGTGACCCAGTACTTC.

This chain links TRBV5-1 with TRBJ2-7; 8 nucleotides agree with TRBD1. Trimming at V came to 2 bases and at J to 2 bases, leaving 6 bases not matched to a gene. This CDR3 comprises 15 residues. The germline CDR1 and CDR2 sequences are SGHRS and YFSETQ. The CDR3 loop is CASSFQPTGAYEQYF. CDR3 nucleotides: TGCGCCAGCAGCTTCCAGCCGACAGGGGCCTACGAGCAGTACTTC. Based on the CDR3 plus reference TRBV5-1 and TRBJ2-7, the full variable domain is KAGVTQTPRYLIKTRGQQVTLSCSPISGHRSVSWYQQTPGQGLQFLFEYFSETQRNKGNFPGRFSGRQFSNSRSEMNVSTLELGDSALYLCASSFQPTGAYEQYFGPGTRLTVT.

CDR3 residues: CASSHLGQRTFEAFF. CDR3 in DNA: TGCGCCAGCAGCCACCTGGGACAGCGGACCTTTGAAGCTTTCTTT. The chain carries TRBV4-1 and TRBJ1-1; 7 bases line up with TRBD1. Germline V CDR1 and CDR2: MGHRA, YSYEKL. CDR3 length: 15 residues. V shed 3 bases, J shed 7 bases, and the junction held 11 bases outside the gene matches.

V usage is TRBV7-2 and J usage is TRBJ2-5; TRBD1 is a possible D gene (5 bases). V was clipped by 5 bases and J by 7 bases, with 11 bases between them. CDR1 is SGHTA, CDR2 FQGNSA, per germline. This CDR3 region has 12 residues. This CDR3 reads CASSNLQGTQYF. For the CDR3, the DNA is TGTGCCAGCAGCAACCTTCAGGGGACCCAGTACTTC.

The chain has TRBV3-1 (or the pseudogene TRBV3-2) and TRBJ1-1; 7 positions agree with TRBD1. V was pared by 2 bases and J by 4 bases, with 7 bases of the junction left unmatched. Germline lookup yields CDR1 LGHDT and CDR2 YNNKEL (reference sequence). This CDR3 spans 15 amino acids. CDR3 bases: TGTGCCAGCAGCCAACCCCTCACAGGGGTCACTGAAGCTTTCTTT. Its translation is CASSQPLTGVTEAFF.